Detailed here is one T cell receptor beta chain. Its antigen remains unidentified. Germline V lookup: CDR1 SQVTM, CDR2 ANQGSEA. The trim removed 4 bases at V and 3 bases at J, leaving 2 bases unmatched. The CDR3 runs 14 residues. cDNA reverse transcribed from extracted RNA served as the sequencing template. The table came from immunoSEQ multiplex PCR; TCRdb's copy has only in-frame clones and leaves some out. Among some 110,000 clones listed, over 60% were seen once. These data come from a study of CD8+ T cells in alopecia areata. General study results and limits: Clonality exceeded that of normal scalp in lesional scalp, most notably in alopecia totalis/universalis.

The sample taken for sequencing was CD4+ T cells sorted from blood. The TCR was taken from a human donor in good health. The chain combines TRBV29-1 with TRBJ2-2; TRBD1 aligns across 10 bases. The CDR3 sequence is CSVGTGGDTGELFF. The DNA for the CDR3 is TGCAGCGTTGGGACAGGGGGGGACACCGGGGAGCTGTTTTTT.